The clone carrying this T cell receptor (beta chain) was seen a few times. TCR cDNA molecules each had a unique molecular identifier. TCRdb recomputed calls from the 5' RACE reads with MiXCR, one row per CDR3 protein. Of roughly 80,000 distinct CDR3 sequences in the sample, around 12% were seen once. This specimen belongs to a study of spatial heterogeneity in lung cancer. On the study more broadly: A unique TCR and UMI combination showed up more than ten times in raw reads, on average.

Time point of the sample: sample taken at primary tumor resection. The sequenced material consisted of unsorted whole RNA from tumor, nontumor lung or frozen PBMC. Sample: PBMCs, taken at surgery. The sequence was obtained from a male donor with early-stage non-small cell lung cancer.

The CDR3 protein is CATGDRVATDTQYF. In DNA form, the CDR3 reads TGTGCCACTGGGGACAGGGTGGCCACAGATACGCAGTATTTT. The chain uses TRBV24-1 and TRBJ2-3, with 9 bases matching TRBD1. Germline values: CDR1 KGHDR, CDR2 SFDVKD. The V gene end was trimmed by 10 bases and the J gene end by 2 bases; junction bases not matched to a gene: 6. This CDR3 is 14 amino acids long.